Following are 6 T cell receptor beta chains from one sample sequenced in a study of cytomegalovirus exposure and HLA in healthy donors. Both 60 Vbeta primers and 13 Jbeta primers went into the PCR. Method: immunoSEQ multiplex PCR; TCRdb's copy keeps in-frame clones and lacks some. The sample shows roughly 190,000 clones, and less than 6.5% sits with its ten largest clones. The sequenced sample was PBMCs. These TCRs come from a man under 40 in good health and CMV-seronegative.

As to this clone: Its ends do not fully match the called genes, so a read error is possible. The same CDR3 arises from other DNA sequences in this sample as well. The chain combines TRBV6-5 with TRBJ2-7; TRBD1 matches 8 bases. The CDR3 length is 16 residues. Germline values: CDR1 MNHEY, CDR2 SVGAGI. The CDR3 nucleotides read TGTGCCAGCAGTTACTCGATGGGACAGGTGGCCTACGAGCAATACTTC. It translates to CASSYSMGQVAYEQYF.

This chain links TRBV30 with TRBJ2-5, with D perhaps matching TRBD1 (5 bases). CDR1 is GTSNPN, CDR2 SVGIG, per germline (reference sequence). CDR3 length equals 12 residues. V was pared by 2 bases and J by 7 bases, with 11 bases between. In nucleotides, the CDR3 is TGTGCCTGGAGTAGGGGCCTACGGACCCAGTACTTC. It encodes CAWSRGLRTQYF.

This chain links TRBV11-3 with TRBJ2-1, with D possibly matching TRBD2 (5 bases). Germline lookup yields CDR1 SGHNT and CDR2 YENEEA. The CDR3 sequence is 13 residues long. The V and J ends lost 5 bases and 7 bases respectively, with 12 bases between them. CDR3 protein: CASSAFRENEQFF. In nucleotides, the CDR3 is TGTGCCAGCAGCGCCTTCCGGGAAAATGAGCAGTTCTTC.

V gene TRBV10-1 combines with J gene TRBJ2-4; TRBD1 agrees at 10 bases. Germline-derived CDR1 and CDR2 are WNHNN and SYGVQD (reference sequence). Trimming took 6 bases from V and 7 from J; bases not matched to a gene: 6. The CDR3 runs 14 residues. The CDR3 DNA is TGCGCCAGCAGCGAACCGGGACAGGGGAACATTCAGTACTTC. Amino acids: CASSEPGQGNIQYF.

The chain couples TRBV6-5 to TRBJ2-5; D gene unclear. The CDR3 runs to 12 residues. V was clipped by 5 bases and J by 3 bases, with 7 bases between them. Looked up from germline, CDR1 is MNHEY and CDR2 is SVGAGI. The CDR3 DNA reads TGTGCCAGCAGTGGTACAGAAGAGACCCAGTACTTC. This encodes CASSGTEETQYF.

The chain is built from TRBV6-5 and TRBJ1-2; 7 nucleotides align to TRBD1. The ends lost 2 bases at V and 2 bases at J; junction bases unmatched: 2. Germline lookup yields CDR1 MNHEY and CDR2 SVGAGI. The CDR3 is made up of 14 amino acids. CDR3 coding DNA: TGTGCCAGCAGTTACACGGGACAGAACTATGGCTACACCTTC. Translation gives CASSYTGQNYGYTF.